This T cell receptor beta chain was recorded in a study of shared clonotypes between healthy human individuals. Whole-study context: Donors had three CD4 naive, three CD4 memory, two CD8 naive and one CD8 memory plate apiece.

Germline V CDR1 and CDR2: SGHTA, FQGNSA. The V end lost 2 bases, the J end lost 0 bases, and 8 bases lay between the germline ends. The CDR3 extends over 15 amino acids. Overall study results and limits: The study found roughly 5.3% of naive CD4 clonotypes shared across a few donors.

Produced via immunoSEQ multiplex PCR; TCRdb's table is partial and in-frame only. The sample has some 2,000,000 clones, about 95% seen once. Cells designated naive CD8 were CD45RO-negative and were positively selected for CCR7, with terminally differentiated effector memory CD45RA+ cells excluded. Healthy HIV-negative adults with no recent acute infections or vaccinations were recruited as donors. Details on this clone: Its antigen remains unknown.

The sample taken for sequencing was naive CD8+ T cells sorted from blood. The chain joins TRBV7-2 to TRBJ2-1; D gene unclear. This receptor was obtained from a man younger than 35 in good health. CDR3 nucleotide sequence: TGTGCCAGCAGCTTAAGGACGAACTCCTACAATGAGCAGTTCTTC. It codes for CASSLRTNSYNEQFF.